This T cell receptor (beta chain) came from a study of T cells in Graves' hyperthyroidism and ophthalmopathy (dated by TCRdb to between 2019 and 2020). Looking at the study overall: Peripheral blood samples were taken at initial diagnosis, before any treatment was given. Once sampling was done, hyperthyroidism patients were given methimazole at a starting dose of 30 mg daily, whereas ophthalmopathy patients were given high-dose intravenous methylprednisolone. The 75 to 100 discovery patients were randomly split 7:3 into training and test sets. TCR V-J signatures able to tell the groups apart were searched for in a discovery cohort of 90 to 100 patients, of whom over 40 had Graves' ophthalmopathy and 57 had stable Graves' hyperthyroidism. The paper reports TCR Vbeta CDR3 sequencing of approximately 130 peripheral blood samples: over 40 ophthalmopathy, roughly 74 hyperthyroidism and some 17 progressor patients. Prospective prediction of ophthalmopathy was tested in an independent validation cohort of about 19 hyperthyroidism patients and 17 patients who later progressed to ophthalmopathy. The study also compared thyroid tissue and blood T-cell repertoires from a handful of Graves' hyperthyroidism patients. Results and caveats for the whole study, not just this receptor: In validation, progression to ophthalmopathy was predicted by the model with nearly 71% sensitivity and under 85% specificity, a median of 6.5 months before onset. A 13 V-J signature model separated ophthalmopathy from stable hyperthyroidism, with approximately 87% sensitivity and 81.08% specificity in cross-validation and 80%/75% in testing. Most expanded thyroid clonotypes (frequency above 0.001) were also detected in blood, suggesting blood repertoires may reflect thyroid immune responses. No statistical method was used to set the sample size in advance, and investigators knew the group allocation.

The germline V gene yields MGHRA for CDR1 and YSYEKL for CDR2. From its cysteine to its phenylalanine, the CDR3 spans 15 amino acids. Solely the CDR3 DNA is kept, with 45 bases framed from the first base. V was cut back by 0 bases and J by 2 bases, leaving a gap of 8 bases between them. Amplification of TCR beta CDR3 regions was carried out from RNA transcripts. The first round of RT-PCR for the TCR CDR3 was performed with the HTBI primer set and the Qiagen OneStep RT-PCR kit. The libraries were constructed in a second round of multiplex PCR and then size-selected and purified. Sequencing of the libraries was done on an Illumina HiSeq2000 using paired-end 100 bp reads. The paper's processing steps were these. SOAPnuke was used to process the raw data, throwing out any read that contained adapters or uncalled bases, had a mean Phred below 15, or lacked an exact constant-primer or identifier match. High-quality paired reads were merged using COPE v1.2.5, and each unique nucleotide sequence was defined as a clonotype. Clonotypes were aligned to IMGT TRBV, TRBD and TRBJ reference segments using MiTCR v1.1. Analysis was restricted to V-J combinations with a frequency above 0.0001, which covered 99.2% of repertoires. The TCS score was defined as F50 (clonal expansion) divided by E x V (chaos), with BLOSUM62-based TCRdist calculated between CDR3 peptides within each V-J. Welch's t-statistics and random forest reduced roughly 540 V-J features to about 13, which were used in a naive Bayes classifier (R e1071). TCRdb handled the public reads itself, with Q25 trimming in fastp and clone calling in MiXCR, and kept productive beta chains. When rows share a CDR3 protein, they turn into one entry using the most common DNA and genes. TCRdb assigned the V and J calls; the authors' analysis was not used. For this sample the table gives about 270,000 distinct CDR3 sequences, of which about 16% were detected only once. The top ten constitute around 30% of the sample.

Hyperthyroidism patients were aged 18 to 65 years and newly diagnosed, with disease duration of less than 2 months. Any patient with an uncontrolled infection, another autoimmune disease, pregnancy or lactation was excluded. Diagnoses were established on the basis of clinical symptoms, serum thyroxine and TRAb, thyroid ultrasound, and orbital computed tomography. Blood from progressor patients was collected at the time of first diagnosis with hyperthyroidism, before any ophthalmopathy symptoms had appeared. Ficoll-Paque density gradient centrifugation was used to isolate PBMCs from under 11 ml of fresh peripheral blood. Progressor patients were defined as those initially diagnosed with Graves' hyperthyroidism in whom ophthalmopathy developed during follow-up. Total RNA was extracted using Trizol reagent, and RNA quality was assessed on an Agilent 2100 Bioanalyzer. Concerning this clonotype: This receptor's antigen is unknown. No much larger clone is present one base from it, and per-base qualities are unavailable.

What was sequenced was blood. Recombination linked TRBV4-1 to TRBJ2-1; a weak D assignment points to TRBD1 (6 bases agree). The clonotype originates from a woman aged 45 to 65 with Graves' hyperthyroidism that later progressed to Graves' ophthalmopathy. The sequenced DNA: TGCGCCAGCAGCCAAGATTGGGGGCCCTACAATGAGCAGTTCTTC. This sequence encodes CASSQDWGPYNEQFF.